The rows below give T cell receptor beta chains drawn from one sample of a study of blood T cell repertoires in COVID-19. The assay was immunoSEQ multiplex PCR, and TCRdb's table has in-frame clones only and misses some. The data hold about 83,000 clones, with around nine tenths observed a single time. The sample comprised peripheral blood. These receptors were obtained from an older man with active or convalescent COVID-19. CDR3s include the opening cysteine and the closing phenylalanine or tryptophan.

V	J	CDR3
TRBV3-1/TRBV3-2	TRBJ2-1	CASSHGRATYNEQFF
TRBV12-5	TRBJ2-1	CASGLLPEASEQFF
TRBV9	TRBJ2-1	CASSVGGRAYNEQFF
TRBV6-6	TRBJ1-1	CASSYSTGGPAFF
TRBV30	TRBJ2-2	CASRQGVSTGELFF
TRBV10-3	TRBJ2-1	CAISARGGQGWNEQFF
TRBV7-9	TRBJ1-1	CASSSIQGTEAFF
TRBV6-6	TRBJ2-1	CASSAVNEQFF
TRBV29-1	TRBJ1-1	CSVARVGNTEAFF
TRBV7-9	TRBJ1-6	CASSLAGVSNSPLHF
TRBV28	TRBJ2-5	CASSRQGSETQYF
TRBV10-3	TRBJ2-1	CAISVVGSGRALNEQFF
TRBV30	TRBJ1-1	CAWSVGRGAGNTEAFF
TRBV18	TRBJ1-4	CASSPDSDDEKLFF
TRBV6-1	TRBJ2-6	CASSGRGFSLSGANVLTF
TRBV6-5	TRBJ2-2	CASSSTSSTGELFF
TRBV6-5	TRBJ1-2	CASKETGLDGYTF